Shown below are 16 T cell receptor beta chains from a single sample sequenced in a study of T cell clones after liver transplantation. This table comes from immunoSEQ multiplex PCR, and its TCRdb copy is limited to in-frame clones, with some not included. The sample holds roughly 17,000 clones, around 82% seen once. Sequences were derived from CD8+ T cells from blood, sampled about 50 months after liver transplant. The receptors here all came from a human patient who received a liver transplant. These T cells may partly come from the graft donor.

This chain joins TRBV15 and TRBJ2-3, with D perhaps matching TRBD2 (5 bases). This CDR3 spans 16 amino acids. The V gene's germline CDR1 is LNHNV and CDR2 YYDKDF (reference sequence). V lost 2 bases and J lost 3, with 15 bases in between. CDR3 region: CATSRTSLAETDTQYF. The CDR3 DNA is TGTGCCACCAGCAGAACGTCCCTAGCCGAGACAGATACGCAGTATTTT.

The CDR3 DNA is TGTGCCAGCAGTTTCCGGGGGGGGTACGAGCAGTACTTC. Its translation: CASSFRGGYEQYF. This chain uses TRBV27 with TRBJ2-7; TRBD2 matches 8 bases. Germline lookup yields CDR1 MNHEY and CDR2 SMNVEV (reference sequence). The CDR3 length is 13 residues. Losses at the gene ends were 3 bases for V and 4 bases for J; bases not matched to a gene: 2.

Relative to its sample, this clone is medium-sized. The CDR3 here is CASSIITSNQPQHF. The CDR3 DNA reads as TGTGCCAGTAGTATAATTACCAGCAATCAGCCCCAGCATTTT. This sequence joins TRBV19 and TRBJ1-5; the D is unclear. V lost 2 bases to trimming and J lost 1 base, with 6 bases between them. Looked up from germline, CDR1 is LNHDA and CDR2 is SQIVND (reference sequence). This CDR3 is built from 14 residues.

V is TRBV6-5 and J is TRBJ2-2; no firm D call. CDR1 MNHEY and CDR2 SVGAGI come from the germline V gene. V lost 0 bases and J lost 5, with 10 bases in between. The CDR3 spans 15 residues. The CDR3 reads CASSYSISGTGELFF. CDR3 sequence (DNA): TGTGCCAGCAGTTACTCGATCTCTGGGACCGGGGAGCTGTTTTTT.

The CDR3 DNA reads TGTGCCAGCAGCGTAGAAGGCAGTCCCTCCTACGAGCAGTACTTC. This translates into CASSVEGSPSYEQYF. V is TRBV9 and J is TRBJ2-7, with D uncertain. This CDR3 is built from 15 residues. The germline CDR1 and CDR2 sequences are SGDLS and YYNGEE. The V end lost 0 bases, the J end lost 0 bases, and 10 bases lay between the germline ends. The full variable domain, rest sourced from reference TRBV9 and TRBJ2-7, is DSGVTQTPKHLITATGQRVTLRCSPRSGDLSVYWYQQSLDQGLQFLIQYYNGEERAKGNILERFSAQQFPDLHSELNLSSLELGDSALYFCASSVEGSPSYEQYFGPGTRLTVT.

This rearrangement joins TRBV5-1 to TRBJ2-1, with 11 bases aligning to TRBD1. V was pared by 5 bases and J by 7 bases, with 2 bases of the junction left unmatched. The CDR3 covers 13 residues. CDR1 SGHRS and CDR2 YFSETQ come from the germline V gene. CDR3 protein: CASRDRGLNEQFF. CDR3 coding DNA: TGCGCCAGCAGGGACAGGGGGCTGAATGAGCAGTTCTTC.

The V gene is TRBV5-7, the J gene TRBJ1-1; 8 nucleotides line up with TRBD1. TRBV5-7 is known as an ORF, though its function is uncertain. The ends lost 4 bases at V and 11 bases at J; junction bases unmatched: 7. The CDR3 spans 12 residues. The CDR3 DNA is TGTGCCAGCAGCCAAGGACAGGGTGAGGCTTTCTTT. Residues: CASSQGQGEAFF.

The chain has TRBV15 and TRBJ2-1; no reliable D call. The CDR3 totals 12 residues. V was shortened by 0 bases and J by 4 bases, with 1 base between the two germline ends. From germline, CDR1 is LNHNV and CDR2 YYDKDF (reference sequence). The CDR3: CATSREYNEQFF. The CDR3 DNA reads TGTGCCACCAGCAGAGAGTACAATGAGCAGTTCTTC.

This clone has just one count. This sequence joins TRBV7-2 and TRBJ2-7; 7 bases line up with TRBD2. After removal of 7 bases from V and 3 bases from J, the junction contained 9 bases not matched to a gene. The length of the CDR3 is 14 residues. The germline gives CDR1 SGHTA, CDR2 FQGNSA. The CDR3 protein is CASIPPGGGYEQYF. The DNA of the CDR3 is TGTGCCAGCATTCCACCCGGCGGGGGCTACGAGCAGTACTTC.

This clone was found once. V and J are TRBV11-3 and TRBJ2-5; 9 nucleotides agree with TRBD1. The CDR3 spans 14 residues. Germline CDR1 and CDR2: SGHNT and YENEEA. The J segment lost 5 bases and the V segment lost 5 bases, leaving 6 bases of the junction unmatched. The CDR3 loop reads CASSLLGQGETQYF. The CDR3 DNA sequence: TGTGCCAGCAGCCTTCTGGGACAGGGCGAGACCCAGTACTTC.

V is TRBV7-6 and J is TRBJ1-1; D ambiguous. This CDR3 has 15 residues. Per germline, CDR1 SGHVS and CDR2 FNYEAQ. V lost 2 bases, J lost 4 bases, and 14 bases lay in between. The CDR3 protein is CASSLNPDLSTEAFF. In nucleotides, the CDR3 is TGTGCCAGCAGCTTAAATCCGGATTTGAGCACTGAAGCTTTCTTT.

The genes are TRBV7-6 and TRBJ2-7; the D gene is possibly TRBD1 (6 bases). Trimming shortened V by 3 bases and J by 2 bases, and 11 bases separated the two germline ends. Germline V lookup: CDR1 SGHVS, CDR2 FNYEAQ. This CDR3 is 14 amino acids long. The CDR3 DNA reads TGTGCCAGCAGCTTGGGGGCCAGCACCTACGAGCAGTACTTC. Translating gives CASSLGASTYEQYF.

This clone was counted once. This CDR3 is CASSLSAGGTYEQYF. The DNA for the CDR3 is TGTGCCAGCAGTTTATCGGCGGGAGGAACCTACGAGCAGTACTTC. The chain couples TRBV27 to TRBJ2-7, with 8 bases lining up with TRBD2. J lost 2 bases, V lost 0 bases, and 3 bases had no gene match. CDR1 and CDR2 (germline): MNHEY, SMNVEV (reference sequence). The CDR3 consists of 15 residues.

The gene calls are TRBV15 and TRBJ2-1, with D hard to call. V lost 5 bases and J lost 5, with 7 bases in between. The length of the CDR3 is 12 residues. Germline loops: CDR1 LNHNV, CDR2 YYDKDF (reference sequence). This chain's CDR3 is CATSVLDNEQFF. CDR3 DNA sequence: TGTGCCACCAGCGTACTGGACAATGAGCAGTTCTTC.

The CDR3 sequence is CASGGDWSLSGNTIYF. In nucleotides, the CDR3 is TGTGCTAGTGGTGGGGATTGGAGCCTCTCTGGAAACACCATATATTTT. The genes are TRBV12-5 and TRBJ1-3; D is uncertain. V was cut by 5 bases and J by 0 bases, with 14 bases left in between. Germline V CDR1 and CDR2: LGHNT, FRNRAP. The CDR3 contains 16 residues.

The rearrangement links TRBV9 to TRBJ2-7; a weak D match, TRBD2 (5 bases). This CDR3 has 14 residues. Deletions cut 0 bases from V and 6 bases from J, with 13 bases between. Germline-derived CDR1 and CDR2 are SGDLS and YYNGEE. CDR3 DNA: TGTGCCAGCAGCGTAGGTATGGGAGCGGTCGAGCAGTACTTC. It is translated as CASSVGMGAVEQYF.